Following are 23 T cell receptor beta chains from one sample sequenced in a study of T cell responses to AZD1222 COVID-19 vaccine (dated by TCRdb to the early 2020s). This specimen's time point label, interpreted: baseline before first vaccination. The library was prepared using the immunoSEQ multiplex PCR assay. This is the immuneACCESS table as TCRdb keeps it, with only in-frame sequences that have V and J called. A part of the clones is gone; compared with another copy, unresolved V genes explain less than half, and the rest is unexplained. The sample table contains approximately 170,000 clones; only one count was recorded for 80% to 95% of them. The ten largest clones represent more than 1.5% of the sample. The sequencing used peripheral blood, collected on day 0 of AZD1222 vaccination. The receptors originated from an adult in good health.

This chain joins TRBV5-5 and TRBJ2-1; D may be TRBD2 (5 bases). Trimming took 4 bases from V and 0 from J, leaving 11 bases between them. The germline CDR1 and CDR2 sequences are SGHKS and YYEKEE (reference sequence). The CDR3 contains 15 residues. The CDR3 is CASSLSSGSYNEQFF. Here the CDR3 DNA reads TGTGCCAGCAGCCTGTCAAGCGGCTCCTACAATGAGCAGTTCTTC.

CDR3: CASGRQGGTYNEQFF. The DNA of the CDR3 is TGTGCCAGCGGGAGACAGGGTGGAACCTACAATGAGCAGTTCTTC. V gene TRBV7-2 combines with J gene TRBJ2-1; 7 positions match TRBD1. CDR3 length: 15 amino acids. CDR1 and CDR2 (germline): SGHTA, FQGNSA. After removal of 8 bases from V and 2 bases from J, the junction contained 9 bases not matched to a gene.

V and J are TRBV7-9 and TRBJ2-7; tentatively, D is TRBD2 (6 bases). Trimming pared 2 bases from V and 5 bases from J, leaving 13 bases between. The germline V gene encodes CDR1 SEHNR and CDR2 FQNEAQ (reference sequence). The CDR3 totals 14 residues. CDR3 loop: CASSLNSPGDEQYF. CDR3 DNA: TGTGCCAGCAGCTTAAACAGCCCGGGGGACGAGCAGTACTTC.

V gene TRBV4-3 combines with J gene TRBJ1-6; D remains unclear. This CDR3 has 16 residues. V was trimmed by 1 base and J by 5 bases, leaving 12 bases between them. Germline CDR1 and CDR2: LGHNA and YSLEER. The chain's CDR3 is CASSQVMSADNSPLHF. The CDR3, as DNA: TGCGCCAGCAGCCAAGTCATGTCAGCCGATAATTCACCCCTCCACTTT.

The chain recombines TRBV6-1 with TRBJ2-7; D perhaps matches TRBD1 (6 bases). The ends were cut back, 3 bases at V and 6 bases at J, with 18 bases in the middle. This CDR3 spans 15 amino acids. Looked up from germline, CDR1 is MNHNS and CDR2 is SASEGT. The CDR3 region has the DNA TGTGCCAGCAGTGATGAACAGGGTTTTGCGTCCGAGCAGTACTTC. It encodes CASSDEQGFASEQYF.

CDR3 bases: TGCGCCAGCAGCCGTATGTTAAGGGGACTAGGTCCTAATGAAAAACTGTTTTTT. It codes for CASSRMLRGLGPNEKLFF. J is TRBJ1-4 and V is TRBV4-1; D possibly corresponds to TRBD1 (5 bases). The CDR3 totals 18 residues. Per the germline V gene, CDR1 is MGHRA and CDR2 is YSYEKL. V was trimmed by 4 bases and J by 3 bases, leaving 21 bases between them.

The chain is built from TRBV3-1 (or the pseudogene TRBV3-2) and TRBJ2-2; D call uncertain. There are 13 residues in the CDR3. The germline CDR1 and CDR2 sequences are LGHDT and YNNKEL (reference sequence). The germline V and J ends were trimmed by 7 bases and 4 bases, with 10 bases remaining between them. Here the CDR3 DNA reads TGTGCCAGCATTCGGTCGAGCACCGGGGAGCTGTTTTTT. Protein: CASIRSSTGELFF.

V gene TRBV18 combines with J gene TRBJ1-1; D unclear. The CDR3 totals 14 residues. Per germline, CDR1 KGHSH and CDR2 LQKENI. V lost 4 bases and J 0 bases, leaving 9 bases between the germline ends. As DNA, the CDR3 is TGTGCCAGCTCACTACAAGATTTGAACACTGAAGCTTTCTTT. Residues: CASSLQDLNTEAFF. The variable domain in full, completed from reference TRBV18 and TRBJ1-1, reads NAGVMQNPRHLVRRRGQEARLRCSPMKGHSHVYWYRQLPEEGLKFMVYLQKENIIDESGMPKERFSAEFPKEGPSILRIQQVVRGDSAAYFCASSLQDLNTEAFFGQGTRLTVV.

The chain has TRBV29-1 and TRBJ1-5, with no clear D. CDR3 length: 12 amino acids. V was trimmed by 6 bases and J by 0 bases, leaving 6 bases between them. Germline V gene sequence: CDR1 SQVTM, CDR2 ANQGSEA. The CDR3 here is CSVSDSNQPQHF. The CDR3 DNA sequence: TGCAGCGTCTCAGATAGCAATCAGCCCCAGCATTTT.

For the CDR3, the DNA is TGTGCCAGTAGCCGACTAGCGGGACTATACAATGAGCAGTTCTTC. Its protein is CASSRLAGLYNEQFF. The chain uses TRBV19 and TRBJ2-1; 11 bases map to TRBD2. V gave up 6 bases and J gave up 4 bases; unmatched junction bases: 5. CDR1 LNHDA and CDR2 SQIVND come from the germline V gene (reference sequence). This CDR3 spans 15 amino acids.

This chain joins TRBV29-1 and TRBJ2-7, with 9 bases identical to TRBD1. Trimming removed 7 bases from V and 3 bases from J; junction bases left unmatched: 10. Germline loops: CDR1 SQVTM, CDR2 ANQGSEA. The CDR3 totals 14 residues. The CDR3 coding sequence is TGCAGCGCCCTTCCTCCGGGACAGGGCTACGAGCAGTACTTC. This encodes CSALPPGQGYEQYF.

The chain has TRBV5-1 and TRBJ2-7, with TRBD1 matching over 7 bases. V was pared by 5 bases and J by 2 bases, with 10 bases of the junction left unmatched. This CDR3 is built from 15 residues. In germline, CDR1 is SGHRS, CDR2 YFSETQ. The CDR3 bases are TGCGCCAGCAGTTACGACGGGACAGCTACCTACGAGCAGTACTTC. Protein: CASSYDGTATYEQYF.

V is TRBV5-1 and J is TRBJ2-2; 7 nucleotides align to TRBD2. The V gene end was trimmed by 5 bases and the J gene end by 4 bases; junction bases not matched to a gene: 8. In germline, CDR1 is SGHRS, CDR2 YFSETQ. This CDR3 is built from 15 residues. In DNA form, the CDR3 reads TGCGCCAGCAGTTTGACTAGCCCAGCCACCGGGGAGCTGTTTTTT. This encodes CASSLTSPATGELFF.

The CDR3 spells CASSLPLSSTGLKSTEAFF. DNA for the CDR3: TGTGCCAGCAGTTTACCCCTATCCTCGACAGGGTTGAAGAGCACTGAAGCTTTCTTT. This sequence joins TRBV27 and TRBJ1-1; TRBD1 aligns across 7 bases. The V segment lost 2 bases and the J segment 4 bases; nucleotides outside the gene matches: 19. CDR1 is MNHEY and CDR2 is SMNVEV in the germline V gene (reference sequence). The CDR3 is made up of 19 amino acids.

The rearrangement links TRBV4-3 to TRBJ1-3; D perhaps matches TRBD1 (5 bases). The CDR3 consists of 17 residues. Looked up from germline, CDR1 is LGHNA and CDR2 is YSLEER. V lost 1 base to trimming and J lost 2 bases, with 15 bases between them. Written as DNA, the CDR3 is TGCGCCAGCAGCCAAGGTCTCCAGGGAAAGGCTGGAAACACCATATATTTT. Its protein product is CASSQGLQGKAGNTIYF.

V gene TRBV2 combines with J gene TRBJ1-5; 7 nucleotides line up with TRBD1. The CDR3 runs 15 residues. V shed 0 bases and J 1 base; nucleotides not matched to a gene: 0. Germline values: CDR1 SNHLY, CDR2 FYNNEI. The CDR3 region has the DNA TGTGCCAGCAGTGAAGCGGGACAGAGCAATCAGCCCCAGCATTTT. The encoded protein is CASSEAGQSNQPQHF. Variable domain in full (rest from reference TRBV2 and TRBJ1-5): EPEVTQTPSHQVTQMGQEVILRCVPISNHLYFYWYRQILGQKVEFLVSFYNNEISEKSEIFDDQFSVERPDGSNFTLKIRSTKLEDSAMYFCASSEAGQSNQPQHFGDGTRLSIL.

The chain links TRBV30 to TRBJ1-4; 12 bases are a match to TRBD1. The V gene end was trimmed by 5 bases and the J gene end by 8 bases; junction bases not matched to a gene: 12. This CDR3 region has 16 residues. CDR1 GTSNPN and CDR2 SVGIG come from the germline V gene (reference sequence). CDR3 amino acids: CAWAGQGATRTEKLFF. CDR3 nucleotide sequence: TGTGCCTGGGCGGGACAGGGGGCCACCCGGACCGAAAAACTGTTTTTT.

V usage is TRBV30 and J usage is TRBJ1-3; D is unresolved. CDR1 GTSNPN and CDR2 SVGIG come from the germline V gene (reference sequence). Trimming cost V 3 bases and J 0 bases, with 15 bases left between them. This CDR3 is 16 amino acids long. CDR3 in amino acids: CAWSASWGNSGNTIYF. CDR3 sequence (DNA): TGTGCCTGGAGCGCCTCTTGGGGTAACTCTGGAAACACCATATATTTT.

This chain uses TRBV19 with TRBJ1-3; a weak D match, TRBD1 (5 bases). With 6 bases removed from V and 0 bases from J, the gap between germline ends came to 12 bases. Germline values: CDR1 LNHDA, CDR2 SQIVND (reference sequence). This CDR3 has 15 residues. The DNA for the CDR3 is TGTGCCAGTAGGTACCAGGGAAACTCTGGAAACACCATATATTTT. It codes for CASRYQGNSGNTIYF.

This chain uses TRBV4-3 with TRBJ1-6, with 8 bases identical to TRBD1. From germline, CDR1 is LGHNA and CDR2 YSLEER. After removal of 3 bases from V and 10 bases from J, the junction contained 11 bases not matched to a gene. The CDR3 loop spans 16 amino acids. The CDR3 DNA sequence: TGCGCCAGCAGCCAGGCAGCAGGGGGCGCGGGGTCACCCCTCCACTTT. Its protein is CASSQAAGGAGSPLHF.

Details on this clone: Sequence at one end of the junction differs from germline and may be a read error. The V and J genes are TRBV2 and TRBJ1-1; D gene uncertain. This CDR3 spans 13 amino acids. Germline V gives CDR1 SNHLY, CDR2 FYNNEI. Written as DNA, the CDR3 is TGTGCCAGCAGTGATACCGCCCCGGGGAGTTGGCGGTTT. Protein product: CASSDTAPGSWRF.

The CDR3 spells CASSPGGRGGGKNIQYF. The DNA for the CDR3 is TGCGCCAGCAGCCCCGGAGGGCGGGGGGGCGGCAAAAACATTCAGTACTTC. V gene TRBV4-3 combines with J gene TRBJ2-4; 9 bases agree with TRBD2. CDR3 size: 17 residues. Germline values: CDR1 LGHNA, CDR2 YSLEER. J was trimmed by 3 bases and V by 4 bases; bases with no gene match: 10.

The chain carries TRBV12-3 or TRBV12-4 and TRBJ2-1; D gene unclear. V shed 4 bases and J shed 8 bases, with 9 bases lying between them. The CDR3 is 12 amino acids. In nucleotides, the CDR3 is TGTGCCAGCAGTTGGCGACTCTATGAGCAGTTCTTC. This codes for CASSWRLYEQFF.